The entry that follows covers one T cell receptor (beta chain) sequence. The CDR3 length is 15 residues. Germline-derived CDR1 and CDR2 are LNHDA and SQIVND (reference sequence). The J segment lost 3 bases and the V segment lost 5 bases, leaving 7 bases of the junction unmatched. Sequenced by immunoSEQ multiplex PCR; TCRdb stores in-frame clones only, minus some. The data contain roughly 170,000 clones, over 80% of them singletons. The sample originates from a study of T cell responses to AZD1222 COVID-19 vaccine. This receptor was identified in an adult in good health. The chain joins TRBV19 to TRBJ2-7; 10 bases agree with TRBD1. Specimen: peripheral blood, collected on day 0 of AZD1222 vaccination. DNA of the CDR3: TGTGCCAGTAGTTCGGGACAGGGGTTTTTCTACGAGCAGTACTTC. Protein sequence: CASSSGQGFFYEQYF. Combining the CDR3 with reference TRBV19 and TRBJ2-7 gives the whole variable domain DGGITQSPKYLFRKEGQNVTLSCEQNLNHDAMYWYRQDPGQGLRLIYYSQIVNDFQKGDIAEGYSVSREKKESFPLTVTSAQKNPTAFYLCASSSGQGFFYEQYFGPGTRLTVT.